This T cell receptor beta chain was obtained from a study of shared clonotypes between healthy human individuals. CDR3 length: 15 residues. Germline V gives CDR1 MNHEY, CDR2 SVGAGI. V lost 5 bases, J lost 0 bases, and 11 bases lay in between. The repertoire was sequenced with immunoSEQ multiplex PCR; TCRdb's copy has only in-frame clones and lacks some. The repertoire consists of around 83,000 clones, with 62% occurring once and the leading ten covering about 51%. Sequencing was carried out using memory CD8+ T cells sorted from blood. Indicated subset: CD45RO+ cells pooled with CCR7-negative TemRA cells. This receptor was obtained from a man aged 25-45 years in good health. The chain is built from TRBV6-5 and TRBJ1-5, with D hard to call. CDR3 amino acids: CASSGWWNSNQPQHF. The CDR3 DNA sequence: TGTGCCAGCAGTGGTTGGTGGAATAGCAATCAGCCCCAGCATTTT.